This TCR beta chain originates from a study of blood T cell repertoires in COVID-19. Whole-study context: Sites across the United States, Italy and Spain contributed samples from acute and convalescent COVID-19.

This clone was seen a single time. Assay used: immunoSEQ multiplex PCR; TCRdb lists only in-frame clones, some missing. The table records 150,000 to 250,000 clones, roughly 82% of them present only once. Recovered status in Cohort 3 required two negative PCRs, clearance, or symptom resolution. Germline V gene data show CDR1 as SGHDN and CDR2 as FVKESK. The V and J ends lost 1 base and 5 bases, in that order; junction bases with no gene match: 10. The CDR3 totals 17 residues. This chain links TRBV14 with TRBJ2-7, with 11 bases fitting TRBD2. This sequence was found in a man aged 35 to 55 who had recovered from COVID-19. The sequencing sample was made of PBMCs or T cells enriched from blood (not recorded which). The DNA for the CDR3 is TGTGCCAGCAGCCAAGTGGGTAGCGGGAGGGCCGTACACGAGCAGTACTTC. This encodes CASSQVGSGRAVHEQYF.